This T cell receptor (beta chain) derives from a study of T-cell reconstitution after alpha-beta-depleted transplantation in children. Note on this clonotype: Its antigen is unknown.

The library targeted TCRbeta and was prepared with unique molecular identifiers. TCRdb re-derived calls from the PCR reads in MiXCR, one entry per CDR3 protein. The sample carries almost 600,000 distinct CDR3 sequences, 27% recorded once. Germline values: CDR1 MGHRA, CDR2 YSYEKL. This CDR3 has 16 residues. V shed 2 bases and J shed 4 bases, with 15 bases lying between them. Study-wide findings and caveats: A year had passed since transplant, and T-cell counts and diversity by then came mostly from newly produced T cells. The origin of high day-60 TCRbeta diversity in some patients lay in surviving recipient T cells and thymic progenitors. Reportedly, alpha-beta T cells present about two months post-transplant originated from several hundred expanded clones of graft origin.

The chain recombines TRBV4-1 with TRBJ2-1; TRBD1 is a possible D gene (5 bases). Sequencing was performed on PBMCs, taken before TCRalphabeta/CD19-depleted stem cell transplant. The source of this sequence is a boy under two years old with Wiskott-Aldrich syndrome, due to receive a stem cell transplant. The CDR3 nucleotides read TGCGCCAGCAGCCAATCTACAGGATACCAATACAATGAGCAGTTCTTC. Its translation is CASSQSTGYQYNEQFF.